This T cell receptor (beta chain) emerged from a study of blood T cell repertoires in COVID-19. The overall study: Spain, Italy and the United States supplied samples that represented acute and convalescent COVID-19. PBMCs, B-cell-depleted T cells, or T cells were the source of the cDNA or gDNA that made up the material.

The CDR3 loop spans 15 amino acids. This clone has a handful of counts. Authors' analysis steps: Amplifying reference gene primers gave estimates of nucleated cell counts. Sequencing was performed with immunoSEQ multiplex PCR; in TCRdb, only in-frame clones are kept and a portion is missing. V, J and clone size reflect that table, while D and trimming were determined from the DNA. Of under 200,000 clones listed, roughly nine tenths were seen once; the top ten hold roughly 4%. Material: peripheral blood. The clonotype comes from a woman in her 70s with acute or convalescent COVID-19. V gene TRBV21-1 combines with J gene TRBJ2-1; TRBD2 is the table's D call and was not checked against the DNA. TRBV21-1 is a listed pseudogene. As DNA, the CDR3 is TGTGCCAGCAGCAAAGGGAGAAGAAGAAACAATGAGCAGTTCTTC. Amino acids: CASSKGRRRNNEQFF.